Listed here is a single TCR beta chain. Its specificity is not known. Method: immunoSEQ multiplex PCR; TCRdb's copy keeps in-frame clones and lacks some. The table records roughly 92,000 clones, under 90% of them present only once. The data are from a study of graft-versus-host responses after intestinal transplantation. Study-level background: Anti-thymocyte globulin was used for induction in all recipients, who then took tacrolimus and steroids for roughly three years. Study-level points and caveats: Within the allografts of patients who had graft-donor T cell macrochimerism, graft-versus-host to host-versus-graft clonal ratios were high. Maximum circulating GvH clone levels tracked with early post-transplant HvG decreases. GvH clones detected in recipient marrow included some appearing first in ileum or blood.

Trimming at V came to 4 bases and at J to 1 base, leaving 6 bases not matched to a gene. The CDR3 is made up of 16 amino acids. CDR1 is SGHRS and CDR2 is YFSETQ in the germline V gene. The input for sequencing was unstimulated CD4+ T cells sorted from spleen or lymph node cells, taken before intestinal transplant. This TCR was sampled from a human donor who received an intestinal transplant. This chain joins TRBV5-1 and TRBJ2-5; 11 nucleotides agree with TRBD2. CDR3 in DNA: TGCGCCAGCAGCCCTTCACTAGCGGGGGTCCAAGAGACCCAGTACTTC. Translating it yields CASSPSLAGVQETQYF.